The clone carrying this TCR beta chain was recorded at least ten times. Antigen unknown. Noted time point: persistent/refractory GD, antithyroid drugs over 5 years with positive TRAb. Scientists built the TCR library using RNA that was extracted from PBMCs. This specimen comes from a study of regulatory T cells in long-lasting Graves disease. Whole-study results and caveats: Under persistent disease, TRBV28, TRBJ1-2 and TRBJ2-5 were used preferentially. Small numbers of samples may have cut accuracy.

The CDR3 runs to 14 residues. V shed 5 bases and J shed 11 bases, with 21 bases lying between them. CDR1 and CDR2 from the germline V gene are MDHEN and SYDVKM. Sequencing libraries for TCR beta were prepared with iRepertoire HTBI primers and Arm-PCR of CDR3 regions. TCRdb reprocessed the multiplex PCR reads via MiXCR and lists one record per CDR3 protein. The repertoire holds around 500,000 distinct CDR3 sequences, with around 20% as singletons. The source is a female donor with Graves disease. The V call is TRBV28, the J call TRBJ1-1; possibly TRBD1 for D (6 bases). The sequences come from peripheral blood mononuclear cells (PBMCs), collected when the disease was refractory, from a patient treated with antithyroid drugs. The CDR3 DNA follows: TGTGCCAGCAGTCCCGGACAGACCGCAGAGATTGCTTTCTTT. This translates into CASSPGQTAEIAFF.